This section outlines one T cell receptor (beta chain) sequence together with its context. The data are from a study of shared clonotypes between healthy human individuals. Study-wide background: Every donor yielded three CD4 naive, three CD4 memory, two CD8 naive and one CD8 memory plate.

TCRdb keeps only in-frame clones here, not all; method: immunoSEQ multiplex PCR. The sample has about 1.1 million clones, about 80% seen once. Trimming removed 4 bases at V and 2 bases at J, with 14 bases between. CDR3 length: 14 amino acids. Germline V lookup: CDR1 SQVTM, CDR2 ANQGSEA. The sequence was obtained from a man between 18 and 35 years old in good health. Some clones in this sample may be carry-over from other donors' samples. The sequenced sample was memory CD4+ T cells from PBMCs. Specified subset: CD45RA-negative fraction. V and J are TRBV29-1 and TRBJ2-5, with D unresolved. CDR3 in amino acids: CSVALGPQQETQYF. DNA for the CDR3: TGCAGCGTTGCCCTTGGACCACAACAAGAGACCCAGTACTTC.